These 6 T cell receptor beta chains originate from one sample sequenced in a study of shared clonotypes between healthy human individuals (dated by TCRdb to about 2020). Library preparation was by the immunoSEQ multiplex PCR assay. Not all clones reach the TCRdb copy of this immuneACCESS table, which keeps in-frame sequences only. Checked studies attribute under half of the gap to unresolved V genes and leave the rest unexplained. The sample table contains roughly 2.1 million clones; only one count was recorded for about 93% of them. 1.5% to 2% of the sample comes from the top ten. For the CD8 naive samples, CD45RO-negative cells were positively selected for CCR7, yielding a CD45RA+CCR7+ population from which TemRA cells were excluded. The sequencing sample was made of naive CD8+ T cells from PBMCs. This specimen's cell subset or site label, per the study, means: CD45RA+CCR7+. The source is a man between 18 and 35 years old in good health. Some clones in this sample may be carry-over from other donors' samples.

The V gene is TRBV28, the J gene TRBJ2-2; TRBD2 might be the D (5 bases). CDR1 is MDHEN, CDR2 SYDVKM, per germline. V lost 1 base and J lost 4, with 10 bases in between. The CDR3 consists of 15 residues. CDR3 in DNA: TGTGCCAGCAGTTTATTCCGGGGTGGCACCGGGGAGCTGTTTTTT. Amino acid sequence: CASSLFRGGTGELFF.

This chain links TRBV6-5 with TRBJ2-1; D ambiguous. The CDR3 runs to 15 residues. V dropped 0 bases and J dropped 2 bases, with 8 bases sitting between them. Germline values: CDR1 MNHEY, CDR2 SVGAGI. CDR3 nucleotide sequence: TGTGCCAGCAGTTACTCGAGTTCGGCCTACAATGAGCAGTTCTTC. As protein: CASSYSSSAYNEQFF.

The chain combines TRBV15 with TRBJ2-7; 14 positions match TRBD2. Germline V gene sequence: CDR1 LNHNV, CDR2 YYDKDF (reference sequence). The CDR3 contains 16 residues. V lost 3 bases to trimming and J lost 7 bases; unmatched junction nucleotides: 8. The chain's CDR3 is CATSSRGLAGGEEQYF. CDR3 DNA sequence: TGTGCCACCAGCAGCCGAGGACTAGCGGGAGGTGAGGAGCAGTACTTC. Complete variable domain (other parts from reference TRBV15 and TRBJ2-7): DAMVIQNPRYQVTQFGKPVTLSCSQTLNHNVMYWYQQKSSQAPKLLFHYYDKDFNNEADTPDNFQSRRPNTSFCFLDIRSPGLGDTAMYLCATSSRGLAGGEEQYFGPGTRLTVT.

This chain joins TRBV6-5 and TRBJ2-1; TRBD2 matches 9 bases. Germline assignment: CDR1 MNHEY and CDR2 SVGAGI. Trimming removed 1 base from V and 6 bases from J; junction bases left unmatched: 7. The CDR3 has 16 amino acids. CDR3 in DNA: TGTGCCAGCAGTTACTTGACTAGCGGAGATGGCAATGAGCAGTTCTTC. Translation: CASSYLTSGDGNEQFF.

The chain carries TRBV28 and TRBJ2-1; 7 nucleotides agree with TRBD2. V lost 3 bases and J lost 10; bases outside the gene matches: 3. The CDR3 consists of 12 residues. Germline loops: CDR1 MDHEN, CDR2 SYDVKM. The CDR3 reads CASSLGGTEQFF. In DNA, the CDR3 is TGTGCCAGCAGTTTGGGGGGGACCGAGCAGTTCTTC. Combining the CDR3 with reference TRBV28 and TRBJ2-1 gives the whole variable domain DVKVTQSSRYLVKRTGEKVFLECVQDMDHENMFWYRQDPGLGLRLIYFSYDVKMKEKGDIPEGYSVSREKKERFSLILESASTNQTSMYLCASSLGGTEQFFGPGTRLTVL.

The chain couples TRBV27 to TRBJ1-5; 8 bases map to TRBD1. Unmatched junction bases numbered 6, after V lost 3 bases and J lost 5 bases. Germline lookup yields CDR1 MNHEY and CDR2 SMNVEV (reference sequence). The CDR3 contains 15 residues. The CDR3 spells CASSFSRGPYQPQHF. As DNA, the CDR3 is TGTGCCAGCAGTTTTAGCAGGGGGCCCTATCAGCCCCAGCATTTT.